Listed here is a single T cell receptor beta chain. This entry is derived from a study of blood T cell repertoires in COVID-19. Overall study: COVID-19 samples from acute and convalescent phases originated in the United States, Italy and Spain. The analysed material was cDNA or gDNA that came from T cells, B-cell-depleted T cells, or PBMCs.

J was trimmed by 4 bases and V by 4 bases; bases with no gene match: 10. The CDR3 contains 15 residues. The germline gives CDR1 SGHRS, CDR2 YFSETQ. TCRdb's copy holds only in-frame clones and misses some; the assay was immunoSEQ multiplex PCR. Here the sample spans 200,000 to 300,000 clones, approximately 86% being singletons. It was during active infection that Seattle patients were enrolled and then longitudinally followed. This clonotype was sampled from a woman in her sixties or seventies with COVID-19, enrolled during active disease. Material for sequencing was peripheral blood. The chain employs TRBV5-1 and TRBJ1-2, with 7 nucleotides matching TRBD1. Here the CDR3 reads CASSPGQALSYGYTF. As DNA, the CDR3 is TGCGCCAGCAGCCCAGGACAGGCCTTGTCCTATGGCTACACCTTC.